Given below is one T cell receptor (beta chain) in context. Its antigen is unidentified. Using immunoSEQ multiplex PCR, the repertoire was profiled, and TCRdb retains in-frame clones only, with some absent. The sample has tens of thousands of clones, 70% to 90% seen once. The sample belongs to a study of T cell responses to AZD1222 COVID-19 vaccine. Overall study results and limits: Donors were mostly white British, more females; clonal diversity possibly underestimated.

V was clipped by 3 bases and J by 7 bases; unmatched bases: 5. The CDR3 covers 15 residues. Looked up from germline, CDR1 is SGHRS and CDR2 is YFSETQ. The sample in question was peripheral blood, obtained on day 0 of AZD1222 vaccination. This chain links TRBV5-1 with TRBJ2-2; 11 bases are shared with TRBD2. The receptor was derived from an adult in good health. CDR3 in amino acids: CASSSTSGADGELFF. The CDR3 DNA sequence: TGCGCCAGCAGCTCGACTAGCGGGGCTGACGGGGAGCTGTTTTTT.